This T cell receptor (beta chain) stems from a study of blood T cells in healthy people across ages. Through a sample-barcoded 5' primer and a J-beta primer mix, a second PCR was run for roughly 6 to 11 cycles. At least 2.5 million CDR3-containing paired-end reads were obtained per sample. TCRdb re-derived calls from the 5' RACE reads in MiXCR, one entry per CDR3 protein. The table includes 1.2 million to 1.5 million distinct CDR3 sequences, roughly 40% detected once. The draw of peripheral blood yielded about 10 milliliters from each donor. V lost 0 bases and J 1 base, leaving 9 bases between the germline ends. Germline V gene data show CDR1 as LGHNA and CDR2 as YNFKEQ. The CDR3 is made up of 15 amino acids.

The sequenced material came from blood. This chain joins TRBV4-2 and TRBJ2-5; D may be TRBD2 (6 bases). This sequence originates from a woman between 18 and 29 years old in good health. The CDR3 loop is CASSQEGDFQETQYF. DNA of the CDR3: TGTGCCAGCAGCCAAGAAGGGGACTTCCAAGAGACCCAGTACTTC.